The 11 T cell receptor beta chains presented below share a single source sample, sequenced in a study of blood T cell repertoires in COVID-19. Only in-frame clones appear in the TCRdb table, and some are missing; sequencing was by immunoSEQ multiplex PCR. Here the sample spans tens of thousands of clones, more than 70% being singletons. The material sequenced was peripheral blood. These TCRs come from an elderly woman with acute or convalescent COVID-19.

V is TRBV5-1 and J is TRBJ1-2; TRBD1 matches 7 bases. J gave up 4 bases and V 1 base, and 4 bases lay outside the gene matches. Germline lookup yields CDR1 SGHRS and CDR2 YFSETQ. This CDR3 is 14 amino acids long. Written as DNA, the CDR3 is TGCGCCAGCAGCTTGTCAGGGGGGAGCTATGGCTACACCTTC. Translation: CASSLSGGSYGYTF.

The chain uses TRBV19 and TRBJ2-1, with a weak D call TRBD1 (6 bases). The CDR3 totals 16 residues. The germline V gene encodes CDR1 LNHDA and CDR2 SQIVND (reference sequence). Trimming pared 1 base from V and 6 bases from J, leaving 16 bases between. CDR3 DNA: TGTGCCAGTAGTATAGGCAGGGGCGCGGTCTTCAATGAGCAGTTCTTC. This sequence encodes CASSIGRGAVFNEQFF. Together with reference TRBV19 and TRBJ2-1, the CDR3 gives the full variable domain: DGGITQSPKYLFRKEGQNVTLSCEQNLNHDAMYWYRQDPGQGLRLIYYSQIVNDFQKGDIAEGYSVSREKKESFPLTVTSAQKNPTAFYLCASSIGRGAVFNEQFFGPGTRLTVL.

This sequence joins TRBV4-3 and TRBJ2-1, with TRBD2 as a possible D gene (6 bases). Germline V gene sequence: CDR1 LGHNA, CDR2 YSLEER. CDR3 size: 14 residues. Deletions cut 4 bases from V and 4 bases from J, with 11 bases between. The CDR3 sequence: CASSLTGGYNEQFF. Written as DNA, the CDR3 is TGCGCCAGCAGCCTGACTGGGGGGTACAATGAGCAGTTCTTC.

The rearrangement uses TRBV7-2 and TRBJ2-3; TRBD2 aligns across 12 bases. With V trimmed by 4 bases and J by 5 bases, 10 bases remained unmatched. CDR3 length: 17 residues. Germline lookup yields CDR1 SGHTA and CDR2 FQGNSA. The CDR3: CASSYGASGGAVDTQYF. CDR3 sequence (DNA): TGTGCCAGCAGCTACGGGGCTAGCGGGGGGGCCGTAGATACGCAGTATTTT.

The chain has TRBV3-1 (or the pseudogene TRBV3-2) and TRBJ1-3; TRBD1 matches at 9 bases. The V segment lost 4 bases and the J segment 4 bases; nucleotides outside the gene matches: 8. The CDR3 spans 16 residues. The germline CDR1 and CDR2 sequences are LGHDT and YNNKEL (reference sequence). The CDR3 region is CASSPGTGFGGNTIYF. In nucleotides, the CDR3 is TGTGCCAGCAGCCCGGGGACAGGGTTTGGGGGAAACACCATATATTTT.

This rearrangement joins TRBV3-1 (or the pseudogene TRBV3-2) to TRBJ2-1; 14 bases are shared with TRBD2. Germline V lookup: CDR1 LGHDT, CDR2 YNNKEL (reference sequence). The CDR3 consists of 15 residues. V dropped 0 bases and J dropped 9; count of bases not matched to a gene: 1. The CDR3 DNA reads as TGTGCCAGCAGCCAAGAAGGACTAGCGGGAGGTGAGCAGTTCTTC. As protein: CASSQEGLAGGEQFF.

This chain links TRBV9 with TRBJ2-2; D unclear. The germline V and J ends were trimmed by 0 bases and 2 bases, with 8 bases remaining between them. The CDR3 is 15 amino acids. The germline V gene has CDR1 SGDLS and CDR2 YYNGEE. The CDR3 DNA follows: TGTGCCAGCAGCGTAGATCTCCTCAACACCGGGGAGCTGTTTTTT. This sequence encodes CASSVDLLNTGELFF. The whole variable domain, remainder taken from reference TRBV9 and TRBJ2-2, is DSGVTQTPKHLITATGQRVTLRCSPRSGDLSVYWYQQSLDQGLQFLIQYYNGEERAKGNILERFSAQQFPDLHSELNLSSLELGDSALYFCASSVDLLNTGELFFGEGSRLTVL.

This clone was detected only a few times. V usage is TRBV6-4 and J usage is TRBJ2-1; the match to TRBD2 covers 8 bases. The CDR3 extends over 15 amino acids. V lost 5 bases to trimming and J lost 4 bases; unmatched junction nucleotides: 7. CDR1 is MRHNA and CDR2 is SNTAGT in the germline V gene. CDR3 bases: TGTGCCAGCAGTCAAAGCGGGGGATCTTACAATGAGCAGTTCTTC. It codes for CASSQSGGSYNEQFF.

The rearrangement links TRBV7-3 to TRBJ2-7, with D uncertain. The CDR3 sequence is 15 residues long. Germline CDR1 and CDR2: SGHTA and FQGTGA. Deletions cut 2 bases from V and 1 base from J, with 12 bases between. CDR3: CASSLGSFGSYEQYF. As DNA, the CDR3 is TGTGCCAGCAGCTTAGGCAGTTTCGGGTCCTACGAGCAGTACTTC.

V and J are TRBV30 and TRBJ1-5; D gene uncertain. V lost 0 bases and J 9 bases, leaving 12 bases between the germline ends. The CDR3 loop spans 13 amino acids. Germline V CDR1 and CDR2: GTSNPN, SVGIG (reference sequence). The DNA for the CDR3 is TGTGCCTGGAGTGTGGTAGGCTCGGGGCCCCAGCATTTT. Its translation: CAWSVVGSGPQHF.

This chain connects TRBV16 to TRBJ2-5, with 7 positions matching TRBD1. Trimming took 4 bases from V and 2 from J; bases not matched to a gene: 7. This CDR3 is 15 amino acids long. CDR1 and CDR2 from the germline V gene are KGHSY and FQNENV. CDR3 sequence (DNA): TGTGCCAGCAGCCGAGGGGGCGCAGGACAAGAGACCCAGTACTTC. This encodes CASSRGGAGQETQYF.